This T cell receptor (beta chain) was captured in a study of T-cell memory formation after mild COVID-19. In TCRdb, the 5' RACE reads were re-called with MiXCR into one record per CDR3 protein. Here the sample spans roughly 600,000 distinct CDR3 sequences, about a sixth being singletons. Findings and caveats of the study: The second-wave clones peaking on day 37 were not confirmed as SARS-CoV-2-specific.

This CDR3 is built from 16 residues. Germline assignment: CDR1 MNHEY and CDR2 SVGEGT. J was trimmed by 5 bases and V by 6 bases; bases with no gene match: 12. Regarding this clonotype: Its antigen is as yet unknown.

The clonotype comes from an adult woman who had mild COVID-19 (a few samples of this study predate the infection). Cell type and time point are not known. The chain is built from TRBV6-2 or TRBV6-3 and TRBJ2-1, with 8 bases aligning to TRBD2. Sequencing was performed on PBMCs or a T cell subset sorted from them (not recorded which). CDR3 in DNA: TGTGCCAGCAGGCCACAAGTCGAGCGGGGGAACAATGAGCAGTTCTTC. As protein: CASRPQVERGNNEQFF.